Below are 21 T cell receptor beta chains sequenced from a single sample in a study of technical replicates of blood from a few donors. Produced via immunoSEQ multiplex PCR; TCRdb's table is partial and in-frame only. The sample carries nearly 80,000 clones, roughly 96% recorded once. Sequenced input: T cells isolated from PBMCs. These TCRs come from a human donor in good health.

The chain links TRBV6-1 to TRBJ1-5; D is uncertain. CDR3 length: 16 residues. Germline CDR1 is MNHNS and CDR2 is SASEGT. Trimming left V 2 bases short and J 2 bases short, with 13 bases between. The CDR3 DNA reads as TGTGCCAGCAGTGAACGGGAACTAAAGGGCAATCAGCCCCAGCATTTT. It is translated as CASSERELKGNQPQHF.

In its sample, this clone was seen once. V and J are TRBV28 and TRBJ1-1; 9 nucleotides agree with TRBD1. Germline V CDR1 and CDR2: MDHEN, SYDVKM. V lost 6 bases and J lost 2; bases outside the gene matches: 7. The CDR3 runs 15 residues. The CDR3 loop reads CASSRDRELNTEAFF. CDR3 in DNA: TGTGCCAGCAGCCGGGACAGGGAGTTAAACACTGAAGCTTTCTTT. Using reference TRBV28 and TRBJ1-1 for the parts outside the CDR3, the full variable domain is DVKVTQSSRYLVKRTGEKVFLECVQDMDHENMFWYRQDPGLGLRLIYFSYDVKMKEKGDIPEGYSVSREKKERFSLILESASTNQTSMYLCASSRDRELNTEAFFGQGTRLTVV.

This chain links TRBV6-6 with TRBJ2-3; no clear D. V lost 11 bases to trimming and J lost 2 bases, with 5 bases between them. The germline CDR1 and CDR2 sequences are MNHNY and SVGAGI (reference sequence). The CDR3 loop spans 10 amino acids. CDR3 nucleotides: TGTGCCGTCTCCACAGATACGCAGTATTTT. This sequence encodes CAVSTDTQYF.

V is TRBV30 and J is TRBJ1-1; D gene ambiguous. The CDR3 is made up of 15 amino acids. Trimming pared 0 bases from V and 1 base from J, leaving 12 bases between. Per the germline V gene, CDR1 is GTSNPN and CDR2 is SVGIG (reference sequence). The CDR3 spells CAWSVPIKRNTEAFF. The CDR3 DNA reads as TGTGCCTGGAGTGTACCTATTAAACGGAACACTGAAGCTTTCTTT.

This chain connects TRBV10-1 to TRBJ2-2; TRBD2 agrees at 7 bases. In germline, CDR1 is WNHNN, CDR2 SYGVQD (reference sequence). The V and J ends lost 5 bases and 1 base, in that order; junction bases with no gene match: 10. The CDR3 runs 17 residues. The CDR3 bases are TGCGCCAGCAGTCTTTCGGCGGGGGAGCGGAACACCGGGGAGCTGTTTTTT. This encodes CASSLSAGERNTGELFF.

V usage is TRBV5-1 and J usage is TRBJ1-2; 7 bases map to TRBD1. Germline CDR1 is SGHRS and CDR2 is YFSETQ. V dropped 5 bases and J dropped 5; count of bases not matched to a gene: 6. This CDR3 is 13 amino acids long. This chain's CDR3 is CASRLSRGYGYTF. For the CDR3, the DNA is TGCGCCAGCAGGCTATCCAGGGGGTATGGCTACACCTTC.

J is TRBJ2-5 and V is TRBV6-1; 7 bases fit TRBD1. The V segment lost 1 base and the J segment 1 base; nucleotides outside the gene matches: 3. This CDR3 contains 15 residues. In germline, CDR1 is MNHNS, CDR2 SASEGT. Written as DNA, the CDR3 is TGTGCCAGCAGTGAAGTTAGGGGGCCCCAAGAGACCCAGTACTTC. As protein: CASSEVRGPQETQYF.

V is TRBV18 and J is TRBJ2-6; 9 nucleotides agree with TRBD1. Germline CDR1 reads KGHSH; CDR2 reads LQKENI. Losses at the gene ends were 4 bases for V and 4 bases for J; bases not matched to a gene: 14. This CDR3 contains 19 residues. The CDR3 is CASSLILPGQGTGANVLTF. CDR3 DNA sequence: TGTGCCAGCTCACTCATCCTACCGGGACAGGGTACGGGGGCCAACGTCCTGACTTTC.

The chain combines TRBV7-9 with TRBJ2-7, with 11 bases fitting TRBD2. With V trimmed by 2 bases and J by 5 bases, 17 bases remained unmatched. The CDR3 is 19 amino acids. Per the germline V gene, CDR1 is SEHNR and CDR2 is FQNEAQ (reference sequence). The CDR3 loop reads CASSLRLAGTLPFFDEQYF. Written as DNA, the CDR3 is TGTGCCAGCAGCTTACGACTAGCGGGAACACTCCCGTTTTTTGACGAGCAGTACTTC.

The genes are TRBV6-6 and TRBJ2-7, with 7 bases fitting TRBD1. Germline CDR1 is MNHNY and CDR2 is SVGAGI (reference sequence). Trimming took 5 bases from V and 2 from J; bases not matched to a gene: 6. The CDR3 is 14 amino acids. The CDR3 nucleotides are TGTGCCAGCAGTACTGGGACAGTCCCCTACGAGCAGTACTTC. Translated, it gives CASSTGTVPYEQYF.

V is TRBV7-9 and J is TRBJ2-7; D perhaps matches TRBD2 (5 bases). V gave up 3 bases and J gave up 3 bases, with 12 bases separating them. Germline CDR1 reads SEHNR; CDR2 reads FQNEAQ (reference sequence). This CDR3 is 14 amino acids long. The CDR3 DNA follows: TGTGCCAGCAGCTTCGCGGGCTTAAACTACGAGCAGTACTTC. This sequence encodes CASSFAGLNYEQYF. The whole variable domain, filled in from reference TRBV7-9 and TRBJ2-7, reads DTGVSQNPRHKITKRGQNVTFRCDPISEHNRLYWYRQTLGQGPEFLTYFQNEAQLEKSRLLSDRFSAERPKGSFSTLEIQRTEQGDSAMYLCASSFAGLNYEQYFGPGTRLTVT.

CDR3 DNA: TGTGCCAGCAGACTTACAGTCCCCTACGAGCAGTACTTC. Protein product: CASRLTVPYEQYF. The chain links TRBV7-8 to TRBJ2-7; D is ambiguous. CDR3 size: 13 residues. Germline lookup yields CDR1 SGHVS and CDR2 FQNEAQ. Trimming took 6 bases from V and 2 from J, leaving 11 bases between them.

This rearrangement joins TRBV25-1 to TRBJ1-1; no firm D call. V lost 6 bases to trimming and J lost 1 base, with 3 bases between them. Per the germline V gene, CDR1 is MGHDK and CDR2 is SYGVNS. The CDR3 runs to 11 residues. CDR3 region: CASRRNTEAFF. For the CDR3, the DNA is TGTGCCAGCAGGCGGAACACTGAAGCTTTCTTT. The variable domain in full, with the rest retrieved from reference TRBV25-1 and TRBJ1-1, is EADIYQTPRYLVIGTGKKITLECSQTMGHDKMYWYQQDPGMELHLIHYSYGVNSTEKGDLSSESTVSRIRTEHFPLTLESARPSHTSQYLCASRRNTEAFFGQGTRLTVV.

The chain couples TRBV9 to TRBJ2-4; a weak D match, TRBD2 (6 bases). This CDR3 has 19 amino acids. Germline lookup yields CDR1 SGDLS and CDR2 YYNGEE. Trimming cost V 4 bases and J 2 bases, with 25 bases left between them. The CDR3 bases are TGTGCCAGCAGCCTTAGGGGAGGTTCGGGGTTTGATCCCAAAAACATTCAGTACTTC. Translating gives CASSLRGGSGFDPKNIQYF.

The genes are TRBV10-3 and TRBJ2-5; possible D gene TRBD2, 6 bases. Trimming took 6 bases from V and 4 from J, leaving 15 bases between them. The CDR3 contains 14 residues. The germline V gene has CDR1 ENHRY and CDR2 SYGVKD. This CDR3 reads CAISREPGRETQYF. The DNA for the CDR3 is TGTGCCATCAGCCGGGAGCCAGGTAGAGAGACCCAGTACTTC.

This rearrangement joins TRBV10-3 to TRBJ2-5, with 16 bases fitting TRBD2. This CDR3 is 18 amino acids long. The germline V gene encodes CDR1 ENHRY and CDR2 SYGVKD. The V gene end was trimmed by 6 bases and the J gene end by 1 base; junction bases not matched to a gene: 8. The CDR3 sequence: CAIRGTSGRGNFQETQYF. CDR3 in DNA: TGTGCCATCAGAGGGACTAGCGGGAGGGGAAATTTCCAAGAGACCCAGTACTTC.

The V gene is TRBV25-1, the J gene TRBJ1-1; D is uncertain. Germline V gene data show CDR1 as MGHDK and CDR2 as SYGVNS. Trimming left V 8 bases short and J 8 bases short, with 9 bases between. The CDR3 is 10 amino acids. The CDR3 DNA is TGTGCCAGCCGAGGGAACGAAGCTTTCTTT. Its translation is CASRGNEAFF.

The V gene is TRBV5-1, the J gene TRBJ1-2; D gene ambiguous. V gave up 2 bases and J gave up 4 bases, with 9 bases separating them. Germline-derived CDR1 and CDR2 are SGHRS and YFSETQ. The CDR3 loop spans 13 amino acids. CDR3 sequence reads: CASSFEVGYGYTF. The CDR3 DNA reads TGCGCCAGCAGCTTTGAGGTGGGCTATGGCTACACCTTC.

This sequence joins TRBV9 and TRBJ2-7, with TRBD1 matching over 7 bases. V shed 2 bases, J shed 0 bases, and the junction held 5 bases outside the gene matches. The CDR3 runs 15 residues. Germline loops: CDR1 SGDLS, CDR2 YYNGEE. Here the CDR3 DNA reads TGTGCCAGCAGCGTCTCGGGACAGAGCTCCTACGAGCAGTACTTC. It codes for CASSVSGQSSYEQYF.

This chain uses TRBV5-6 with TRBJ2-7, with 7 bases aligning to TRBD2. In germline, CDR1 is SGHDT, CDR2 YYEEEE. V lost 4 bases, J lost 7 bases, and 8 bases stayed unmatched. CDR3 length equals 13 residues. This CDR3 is CASSRAGAGEQYF. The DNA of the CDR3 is TGTGCCAGCAGCCGGGCGGGAGCAGGGGAGCAGTACTTC.

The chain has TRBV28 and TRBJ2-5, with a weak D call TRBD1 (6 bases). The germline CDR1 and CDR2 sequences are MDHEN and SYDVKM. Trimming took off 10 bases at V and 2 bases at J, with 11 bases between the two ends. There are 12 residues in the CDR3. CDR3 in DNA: TGTGCCACTGAGGGGGATCAAGAGACCCAGTACTTC. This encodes CATEGDQETQYF.